This T cell receptor beta chain was observed in a study of T cell repertoires in cytomegalovirus infection (dated by TCRdb to between 2018 and 2021). Describing the broader study: Donor HLA type was relevant to the analysis, as public TCR beta signatures indicated carriage of CMV infection together with the matching HLA type.

The CDR3 starts with the cysteine, ends with the phenylalanine, and has 15 residues. Kept here is only the CDR3 DNA, which spans 45 bases and is read in frame from base 1. Based on the germline V gene, the CDR1 and CDR2 sequences are ENHRY and SYGVKD. V lost 2 bases and J lost 4 bases; the stretch between them is 14 bases long. Sequencing was performed on an Illumina HiSeq 1500. The public reads were reanalyzed by TCRdb: fastp trimming at Q25, MiXCR alignment, in-frame beta chains only. Each entry merges the rows of one CDR3 protein and shows their most common DNA and genes. The sample yields 100,000 to 150,000 distinct CDR3 sequences; more than 20% were counted once. Together, the top ten hold about 37% of the sample. This clonotype was found a few times. This receptor's antigen is unknown. No base qualities exist here, and no much larger clone lies one base off it. General conclusions and limits of the study: The ex vivo response was dominated by HLA-C-restricted CMV-specific TCR beta clonotypes, and the single most frequent clonotype in two of eight donors was supplied by these HLA-C-restricted clonotypes. Cumulative frequency of public TCR beta family members discriminated carriers of CMV infection plus the relevant HLA type in this cohort and an independent roughly 350-donor cohort.

Material for sequencing was PBMCs, sequenced either directly or after in vitro stimulation (not recorded which). The chain links TRBV10-3 with TRBJ2-5, with an unclear D gene assignment. The TCR sequence derives from a human donor in good health (CMV status not recorded). Some clones in this sample may be carry-over from other donors' samples. At the DNA level, the sequence is TGTGCCATCAGTGAGAACAGAATCGGTGGAGAGACCCAGTACTTC. It encodes CAISENRIGGETQYF.